The rows below give T cell receptor beta chains drawn from one sample of a study of cytomegalovirus exposure and HLA in healthy donors. The protocol was immunoSEQ multiplex PCR, while the TCRdb copy is restricted to in-frame clones and leaves out a portion. In the table there are around 150,000 clones, approximately 80% of which are singletons. Sample: PBMCs. All receptors come from a man over 45 in good health and CMV-seropositive. Both conserved end residues are part of each CDR3. The D gene is left open where the match is weak. Size is stated for part of the rows, as once, few or many counts, or as a class when the clone is expanded.

D: NA
size: few
J: TRBJ1-1
V: TRBV28
CDR3: CASSLPPTGNTEAFF
DNA: TGTGCCAGCAGTTTACCCCCGACAGGGAACACTGAAGCTTTCTTT

D: NA
size: NA
J: TRBJ2-1
V: TRBV10-3
CDR3: CAISAPSNPVSQTYNEQFF
DNA: TGTGCCATCAGCGCTCCCTCCAACCCAGTCTCCCAAACCTACAATGAGCAGTTCTTC

D: NA
size: NA
J: TRBJ1-6
V: TRBV15
CDR3: CATSIETYNSPLHF
DNA: TGTGCCACCAGCATAGAGACTTATAATTCACCCCTCCACTTT

D: NA
size: NA
J: TRBJ2-7
V: TRBV6-1
CDR3: CASRKDRDWHEQYF
DNA: TGTGCCAGCAGGAAAGACAGGGACTGGCACGAGCAGTACTTC

D: TRBD2
size: NA
J: TRBJ2-2
V: TRBV4-2
CDR3: CASSQEAGAPNTGELFF
DNA: TGTGCCAGCAGCCAAGAAGCGGGGGCGCCGAACACCGGGGAGCTGTTTTTT

D: NA
size: once
J: TRBJ1-4
V: TRBV7-9
CDR3: CASSQKGGEKLFF
DNA: TGTGCCAGCAGTCAAAAAGGCGGTGAAAAACTGTTTTTT

D: NA
size: NA
J: TRBJ1-5
V: TRBV6-1
CDR3: CASSGRDKWGQPQHF
DNA: TGTGCCAGCAGTGGCCGGGACAAATGGGGTCAGCCCCAGCATTTT

D: NA
size: NA
J: TRBJ2-7
V: TRBV11-2
CDR3: CASSLAPAGFPKNEQYF
DNA: TGTGCCAGCAGCTTAGCTCCCGCGGGGTTCCCGAAGAACGAGCAGTACTTC

D: NA
size: NA
J: TRBJ2-3
V: TRBV27
CDR3: CASNDSWDTQYF
DNA: TGTGCCAGCAATGACTCTTGGGATACGCAGTATTTT

D: TRBD2
size: few
J: TRBJ2-1
V: TRBV4-1
CDR3: CASSRRGATYNEQFF
DNA: TGTGCCAGCAGCCGGCGGGGGGCTACCTACAATGAGCAGTTCTTC

D: NA
size: NA
J: TRBJ1-4
V: TRBV4-1
CDR3: CASSQGMAGNRENEKLFF
DNA: TGCGCCAGCAGCCAAGGAATGGCGGGGAACAGAGAAAATGAAAAACTGTTTTTT

D: NA
size: few
J: TRBJ2-1
V: TRBV7-2
CDR3: CASSSDIYNEQFF
DNA: TGTGCCAGCAGCTCCGACATCTACAATGAGCAGTTCTTC

D: NA
size: once
J: TRBJ2-3
V: TRBV29-1
CDR3: CSVVERFASTDTQYF
DNA: TGCAGCGTTGTGGAGCGGTTTGCTAGCACAGATACGCAGTATTTT

D: TRBD2
size: NA
J: TRBJ2-7
V: TRBV11-2
CDR3: CASSGGGSYTYEQYF
DNA: TGTGCCAGCAGCGGGGGGGGTAGCTACACTTACGAGCAGTACTTC

D: TRBD2
size: NA
J: TRBJ2-1
V: TRBV6-1
CDR3: CASFSGGIYNEQFF
DNA: TGTGCCAGTTTTAGCGGGGGGATATACAATGAGCAGTTCTTC

D: TRBD1
size: few
J: TRBJ2-2
V: TRBV27
CDR3: CASSLDRGNGELFF
DNA: TGTGCCAGCAGCCTGGACAGGGGTAACGGGGAGCTGTTTTTT

D: TRBD1
size: NA
J: TRBJ2-1
V: TRBV5-1
CDR3: CASSGGTGGDYNEQFF
DNA: TGCGCCAGCAGCGGGGGGACAGGGGGCGACTACAATGAGCAGTTCTTC

D: NA
size: few
J: TRBJ2-7
V: TRBV5-6
CDR3: CASSVQGYEQYF
DNA: TGTGCCAGCAGCGTACAGGGTTACGAGCAGTACTTC

D: NA
size: NA
J: TRBJ1-4
V: TRBV9
CDR3: CASSVDGNEKLFF
DNA: TGTGCCAGCAGCGTAGACGGGAATGAAAAACTGTTTTTT

D: TRBD2
size: once
J: TRBJ2-5
V: TRBV7-7
CDR3: CASSLGAGVQETQYF
DNA: TGTGCTAGCAGCTTAGGTGCGGGGGTCCAAGAGACCCAGTACTTC

D: NA
size: NA
J: TRBJ2-7
V: TRBV5-1
CDR3: CASSLGSGGSYEQYF
DNA: TGCGCCAGCAGCTTGGGTAGCGGTGGCTCCTACGAGCAGTACTTC